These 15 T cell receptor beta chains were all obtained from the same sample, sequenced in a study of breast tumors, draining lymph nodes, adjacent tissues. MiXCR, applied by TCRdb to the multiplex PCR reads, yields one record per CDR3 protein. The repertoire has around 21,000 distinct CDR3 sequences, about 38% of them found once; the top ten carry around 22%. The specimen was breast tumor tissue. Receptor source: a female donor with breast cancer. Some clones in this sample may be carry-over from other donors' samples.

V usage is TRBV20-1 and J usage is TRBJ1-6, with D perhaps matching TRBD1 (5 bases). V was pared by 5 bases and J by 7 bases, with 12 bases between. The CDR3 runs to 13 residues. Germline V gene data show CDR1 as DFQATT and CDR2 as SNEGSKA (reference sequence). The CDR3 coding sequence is TGCAGTGCTGAGGGACCTCCAAATTCACCCCTCCACTTT. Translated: CSAEGPPNSPLHF.

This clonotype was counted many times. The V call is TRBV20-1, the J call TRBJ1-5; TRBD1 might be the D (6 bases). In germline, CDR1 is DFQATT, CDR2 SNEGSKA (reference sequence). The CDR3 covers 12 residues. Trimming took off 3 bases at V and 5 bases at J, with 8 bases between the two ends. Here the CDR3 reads CSASRGDQPQHF. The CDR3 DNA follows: TGCAGTGCTAGTAGGGGGGATCAGCCCCAGCATTTT.

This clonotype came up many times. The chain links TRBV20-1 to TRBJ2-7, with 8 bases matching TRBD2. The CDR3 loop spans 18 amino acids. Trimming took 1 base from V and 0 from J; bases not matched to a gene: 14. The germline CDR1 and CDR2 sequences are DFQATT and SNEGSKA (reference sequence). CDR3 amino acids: CSARVGGSAGGLSYEQYF. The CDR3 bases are TGCAGTGCTAGAGTCGGGGGAAGTGCGGGAGGCCTCTCCTACGAGCAGTACTTC.

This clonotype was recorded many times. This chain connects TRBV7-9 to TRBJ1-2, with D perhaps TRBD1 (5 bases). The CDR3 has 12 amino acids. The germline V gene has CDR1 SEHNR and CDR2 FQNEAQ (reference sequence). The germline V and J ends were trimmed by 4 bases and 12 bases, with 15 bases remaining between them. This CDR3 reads CASSSYQGMDTF. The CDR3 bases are TGTGCCAGCAGCTCATACCAGGGTATGGACACCTTC.

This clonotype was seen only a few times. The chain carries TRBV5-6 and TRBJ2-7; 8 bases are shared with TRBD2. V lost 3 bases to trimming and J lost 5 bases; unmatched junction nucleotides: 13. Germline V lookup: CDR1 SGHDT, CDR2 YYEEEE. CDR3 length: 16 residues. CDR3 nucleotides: TGTGCCAGCAGCTCCAGGGTAGCGGGGAATATCGACGAGCAGTACTTC. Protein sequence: CASSSRVAGNIDEQYF.

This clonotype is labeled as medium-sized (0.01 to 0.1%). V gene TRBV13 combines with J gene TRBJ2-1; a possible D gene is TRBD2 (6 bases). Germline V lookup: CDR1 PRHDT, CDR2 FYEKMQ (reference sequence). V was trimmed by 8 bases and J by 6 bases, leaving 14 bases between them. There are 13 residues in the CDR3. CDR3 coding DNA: TGTGCCAGCGACATGGGAGGTAGCAATGAGCAGTTCTTC. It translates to CASDMGGSNEQFF.

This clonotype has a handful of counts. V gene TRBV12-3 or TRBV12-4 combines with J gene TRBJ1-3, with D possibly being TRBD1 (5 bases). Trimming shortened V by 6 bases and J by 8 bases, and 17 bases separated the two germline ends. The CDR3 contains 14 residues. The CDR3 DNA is TGTGCCAGCAGCCCGCGGGGGGGGGTGGACACCATATATTTT. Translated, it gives CASSPRGGVDTIYF.

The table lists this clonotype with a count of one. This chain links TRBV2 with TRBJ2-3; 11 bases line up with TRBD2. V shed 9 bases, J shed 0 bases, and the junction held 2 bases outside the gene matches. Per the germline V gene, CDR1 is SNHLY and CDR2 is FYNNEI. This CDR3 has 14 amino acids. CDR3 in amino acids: CARRTSGSTDTQYF. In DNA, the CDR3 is TGTGCCAGGAGGACTAGCGGGAGCACAGATACGCAGTATTTT. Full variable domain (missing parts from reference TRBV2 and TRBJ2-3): EPEVTQTPSHQVTQMGQEVILRCVPISNHLYFYWYRQILGQKVEFLVSFYNNEISEKSEIFDDQFSVERPDGSNFTLKIRSTKLEDSAMYFCARRTSGSTDTQYFGPGTRLTVL.

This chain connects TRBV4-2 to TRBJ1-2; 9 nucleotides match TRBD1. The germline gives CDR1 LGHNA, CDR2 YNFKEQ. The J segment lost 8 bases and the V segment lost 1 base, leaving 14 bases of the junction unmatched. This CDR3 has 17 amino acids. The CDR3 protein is CASSQGEAGTGTYGYTF. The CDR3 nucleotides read TGTGCCAGCAGCCAAGGCGAAGCGGGGACAGGGACTTACGGCTACACCTTC.

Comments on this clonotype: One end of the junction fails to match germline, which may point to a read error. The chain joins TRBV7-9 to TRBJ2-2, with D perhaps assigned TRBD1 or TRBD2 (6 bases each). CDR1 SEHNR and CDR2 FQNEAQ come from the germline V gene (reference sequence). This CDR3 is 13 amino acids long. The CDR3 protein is CASSLEQGGNSFF. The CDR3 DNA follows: TGTGCCAGCAGCTTAGAACAGGGCGGGAATTCATTTTTC.

The CDR3 DNA reads as TGTGCCAGCAGTTCTCTTGTGTCTAGCGGGAGGTTCGGGTCCTACAATGAGCAGTTCTTC. It is translated as CASSSLVSSGRFGSYNEQFF. The V call is TRBV7-3, the J call TRBJ2-1; TRBD2 matches 11 bases. CDR1 and CDR2 (germline): SGHTA, FQGTGA. Losses at the gene ends were 6 bases for V and 1 base for J; bases not matched to a gene: 17. CDR3 length equals 20 residues.

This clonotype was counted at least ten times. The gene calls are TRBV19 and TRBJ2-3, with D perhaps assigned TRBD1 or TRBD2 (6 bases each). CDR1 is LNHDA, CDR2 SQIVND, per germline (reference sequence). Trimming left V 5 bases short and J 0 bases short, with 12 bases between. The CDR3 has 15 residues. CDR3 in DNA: TGTGCCAGTAGTTCGTGGGGGGCGAGCACAGATACGCAGTATTTT. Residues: CASSSWGASTDTQYF.

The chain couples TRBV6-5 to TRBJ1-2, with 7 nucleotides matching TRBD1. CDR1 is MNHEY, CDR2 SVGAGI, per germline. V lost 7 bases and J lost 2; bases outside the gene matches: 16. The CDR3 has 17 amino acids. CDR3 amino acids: CASIPLRRAGGNYGYTF. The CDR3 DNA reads TGTGCCAGCATCCCTCTCCGCCGGGCAGGGGGGAACTATGGCTACACCTTC.

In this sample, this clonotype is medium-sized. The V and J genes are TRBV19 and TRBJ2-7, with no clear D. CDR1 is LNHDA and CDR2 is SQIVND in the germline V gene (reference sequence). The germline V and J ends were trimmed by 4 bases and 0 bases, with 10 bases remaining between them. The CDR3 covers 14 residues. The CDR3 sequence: CASSTGWGSYEQYF. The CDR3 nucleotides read TGTGCCAGTAGTACTGGGTGGGGCTCCTACGAGCAGTACTTC.

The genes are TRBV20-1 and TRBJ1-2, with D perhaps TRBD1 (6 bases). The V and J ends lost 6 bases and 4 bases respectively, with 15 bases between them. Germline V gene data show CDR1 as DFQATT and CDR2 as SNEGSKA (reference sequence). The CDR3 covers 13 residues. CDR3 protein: CSANSDRSYGYTF. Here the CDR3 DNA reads TGCAGTGCCAACTCGGACAGATCCTATGGCTACACCTTC.